This TCR beta chain comes out of a study of blood T cells in healthy people across ages. No fewer than 7 million PBMCs went into each sample. This CDR3 spans 14 amino acids. Unmatched junction bases numbered 6, after V lost 7 bases and J lost 2 bases. Germline CDR1 and CDR2: MNHNS and SASEGT. Study observations and caveats: It was held that the diversity estimates obtained from one million T cells were underestimates. Roughly linear declines in TCR beta diversity per million T cells occurred with age.

Alongside a J-beta primer mix, a sample-barcoded 5' primer served in a second PCR lasting roughly 6 to 11 cycles. MiXCR, applied by TCRdb to the 5' RACE reads, yields one record per CDR3 protein. The sample yields about 650,000 distinct CDR3 sequences, about 30% seen once. This clonotype was found many times. Antigen: not known. The specimen sequenced was blood. The V and J genes are TRBV6-1 and TRBJ2-7; 9 bases match TRBD1. This clonotype originated in a woman aged 80 or over in good health. The CDR3 region has the DNA TGTGCCAGCACTCTGGACAGGGGCCCCTACGAGCAGTACTTC. As protein: CASTLDRGPYEQYF.